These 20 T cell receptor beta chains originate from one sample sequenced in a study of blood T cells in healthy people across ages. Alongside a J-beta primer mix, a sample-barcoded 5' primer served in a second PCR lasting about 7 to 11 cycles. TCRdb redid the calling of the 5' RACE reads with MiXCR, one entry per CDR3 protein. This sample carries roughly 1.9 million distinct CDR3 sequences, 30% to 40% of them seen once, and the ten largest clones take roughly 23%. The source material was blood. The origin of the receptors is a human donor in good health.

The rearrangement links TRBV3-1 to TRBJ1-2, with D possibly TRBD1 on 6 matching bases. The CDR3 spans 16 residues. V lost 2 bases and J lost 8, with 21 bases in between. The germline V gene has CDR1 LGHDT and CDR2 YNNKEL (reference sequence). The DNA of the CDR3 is TGTGCCAGCAGCCAACTGACTATTCCAGGGGCGGAAGGCTACACCTTC. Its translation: CASSQLTIPGAEGYTF. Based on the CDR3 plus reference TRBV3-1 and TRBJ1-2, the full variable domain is DTAVSQTPKYLVTQMGNDKSIKCEQNLGHDTMYWYKQDSKKFLKIMFSYNNKELIINETVPNRFSPKSPDKAHLNLHINSLELGDSAVYFCASSQLTIPGAEGYTFGSGTRLTVV.

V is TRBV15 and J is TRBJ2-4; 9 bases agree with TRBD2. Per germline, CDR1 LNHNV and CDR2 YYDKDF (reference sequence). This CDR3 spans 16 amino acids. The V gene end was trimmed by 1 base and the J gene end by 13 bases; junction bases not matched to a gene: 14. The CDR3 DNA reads TGTGCCACCAGCAGAGTCGGGGCTAGCGGGGCTTATGAGCAGTACTTC. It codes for CATSRVGASGAYEQYF.

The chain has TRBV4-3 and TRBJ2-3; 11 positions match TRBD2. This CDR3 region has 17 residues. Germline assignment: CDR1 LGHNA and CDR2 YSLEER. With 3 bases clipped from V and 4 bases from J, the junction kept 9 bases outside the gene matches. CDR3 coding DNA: TGCGCCAGCAGCCATGGGCTAGCGGGGGGTGAGGCAGATACGCAGTATTTT. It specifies CASSHGLAGGEADTQYF.

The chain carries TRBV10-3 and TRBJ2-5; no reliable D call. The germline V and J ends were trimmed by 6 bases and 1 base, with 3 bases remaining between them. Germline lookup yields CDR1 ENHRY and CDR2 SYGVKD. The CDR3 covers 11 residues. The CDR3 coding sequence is TGTGCCATCAGGGTCCAAGAGACCCAGTACTTC. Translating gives CAIRVQETQYF.

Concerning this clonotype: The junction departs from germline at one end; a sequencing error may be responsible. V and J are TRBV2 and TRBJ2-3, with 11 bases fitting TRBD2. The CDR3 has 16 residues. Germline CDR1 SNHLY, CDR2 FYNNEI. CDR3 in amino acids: CASSVEASGGSDTQYF. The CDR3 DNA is TGTGCCAGTAGTGTCGAGGCTAGCGGGGGGTCAGATACGCAGTATTTT. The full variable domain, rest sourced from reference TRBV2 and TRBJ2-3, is EPEVTQTPSHQVTQMGQEVILRCVPISNHLYFYWYRQILGQKVEFLVSFYNNEISEKSEIFDDQFSVERPDGSNFTLKIRSTKLEDSAMYFCASSVEASGGSDTQYFGPGTRLTVL.

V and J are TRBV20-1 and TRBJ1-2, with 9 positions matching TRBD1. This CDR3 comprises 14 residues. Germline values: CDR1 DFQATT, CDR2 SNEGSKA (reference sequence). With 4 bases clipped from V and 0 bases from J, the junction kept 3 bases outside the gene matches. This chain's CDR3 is CSAKGTGPNYGYTF. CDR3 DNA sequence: TGCAGTGCTAAAGGGACAGGGCCTAACTATGGCTACACCTTC.

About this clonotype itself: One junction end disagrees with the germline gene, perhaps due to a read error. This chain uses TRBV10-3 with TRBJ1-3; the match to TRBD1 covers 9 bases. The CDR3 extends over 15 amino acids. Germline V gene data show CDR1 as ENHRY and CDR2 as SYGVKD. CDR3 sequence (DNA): TGTACCATCCAGGAGGGACAGGGTGCTGGAAACACCATATATTTT. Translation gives CTIQEGQGAGNTIYF.

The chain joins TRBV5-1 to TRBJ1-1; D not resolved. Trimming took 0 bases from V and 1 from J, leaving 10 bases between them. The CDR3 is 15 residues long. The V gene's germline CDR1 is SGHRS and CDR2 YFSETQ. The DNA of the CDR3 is TGCGCCAGCAGCTTGGGACTCGGGCAGAACACTGAAGCTTTCTTT. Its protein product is CASSLGLGQNTEAFF.

The CDR3 DNA reads as TGCGCCAGCAGCCGACCGGGACTAGCGAAAGAGACCCAGTACTTC. This gives the protein CASSRPGLAKETQYF. The V call is TRBV4-1, the J call TRBJ2-5, with TRBD2 matching 10 bases. Germline V gives CDR1 MGHRA, CDR2 YSYEKL. CDR3 length: 15 amino acids. V was pared by 4 bases and J by 3 bases, with 5 bases of the junction left unmatched.

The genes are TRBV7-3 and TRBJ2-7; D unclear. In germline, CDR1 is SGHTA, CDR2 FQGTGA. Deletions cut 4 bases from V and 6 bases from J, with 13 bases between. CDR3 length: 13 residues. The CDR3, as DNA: TGTGCCAGCAGCTCCCTACTTGGCAGCGAGCAGTACTTC. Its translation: CASSSLLGSEQYF.

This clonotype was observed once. The CDR3 protein is CASSRPGQLTDTQYF. The DNA of the CDR3 is TGTGCCAGCAGTAGACCGGGACAGCTCACAGATACGCAGTATTTT. The chain uses TRBV6-5 and TRBJ2-3, with 7 bases lining up with TRBD1. V was clipped by 5 bases and J by 2 bases; unmatched bases: 7. The germline CDR1 and CDR2 sequences are MNHEY and SVGAGI. The length of the CDR3 is 15 residues.

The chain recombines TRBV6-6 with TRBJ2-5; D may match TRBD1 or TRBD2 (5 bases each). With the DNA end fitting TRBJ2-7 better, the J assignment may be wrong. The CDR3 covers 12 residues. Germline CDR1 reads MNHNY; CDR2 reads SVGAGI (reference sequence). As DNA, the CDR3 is TGTGCCAGCGGAGGCAGGGCGTACGAGCAGTACTTC. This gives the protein CASGGRAYEQYF.

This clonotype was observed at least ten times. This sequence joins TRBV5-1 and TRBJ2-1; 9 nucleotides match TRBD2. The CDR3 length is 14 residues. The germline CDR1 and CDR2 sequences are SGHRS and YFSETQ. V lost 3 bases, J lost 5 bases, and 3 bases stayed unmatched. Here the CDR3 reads CASSSSGAHNEQFF. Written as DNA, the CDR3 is TGCGCCAGCAGCTCTAGCGGGGCCCACAATGAGCAGTTCTTC.

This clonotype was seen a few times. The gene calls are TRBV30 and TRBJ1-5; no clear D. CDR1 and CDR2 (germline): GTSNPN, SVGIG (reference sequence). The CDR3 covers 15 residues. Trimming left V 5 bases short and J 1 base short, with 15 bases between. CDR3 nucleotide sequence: TGTGCCTGGGGACGAGAGGGTCTAAGCAATCAGCCCCAGCATTTT. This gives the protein CAWGREGLSNQPQHF.

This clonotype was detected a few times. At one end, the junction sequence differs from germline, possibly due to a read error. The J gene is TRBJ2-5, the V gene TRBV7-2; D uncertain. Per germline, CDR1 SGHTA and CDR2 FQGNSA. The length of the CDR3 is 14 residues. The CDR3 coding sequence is TGTGCCAGCGGCTTAGCAGGCAGGCGAGAGACCCAGTACTTC. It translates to CASGLAGRRETQYF.

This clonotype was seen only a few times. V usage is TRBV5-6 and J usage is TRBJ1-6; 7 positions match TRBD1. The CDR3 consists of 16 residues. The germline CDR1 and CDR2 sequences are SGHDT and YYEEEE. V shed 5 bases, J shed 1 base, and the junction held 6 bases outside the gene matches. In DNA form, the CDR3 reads TGTGCCAGCAGGTTCACAGGGGTTTCCTATAATTCACCCCTCCACTTT. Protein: CASRFTGVSYNSPLHF.

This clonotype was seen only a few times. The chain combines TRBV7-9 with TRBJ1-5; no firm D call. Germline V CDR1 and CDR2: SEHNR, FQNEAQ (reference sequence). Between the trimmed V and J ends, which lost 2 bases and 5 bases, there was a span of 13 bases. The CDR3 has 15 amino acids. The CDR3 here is CASSLSAGNDQPQHF. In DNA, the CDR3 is TGTGCCAGCAGCTTATCGGCCGGGAACGATCAGCCCCAGCATTTT.

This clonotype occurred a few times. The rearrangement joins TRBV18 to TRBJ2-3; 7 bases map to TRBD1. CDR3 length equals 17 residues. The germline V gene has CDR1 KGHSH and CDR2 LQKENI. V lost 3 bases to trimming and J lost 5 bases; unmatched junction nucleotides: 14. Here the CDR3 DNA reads TGTGCCAGCTCACCTGCTACCGGGACAGAGATTCTAGATACGCAGTATTTT. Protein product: CASSPATGTEILDTQYF.

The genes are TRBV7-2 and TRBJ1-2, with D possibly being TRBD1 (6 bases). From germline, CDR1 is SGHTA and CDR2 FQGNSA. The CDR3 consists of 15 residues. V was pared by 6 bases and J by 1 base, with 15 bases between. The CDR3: CASSSDSLNNYGYTF. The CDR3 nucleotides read TGTGCCAGCAGTTCGGACAGCCTAAATAACTATGGCTACACCTTC. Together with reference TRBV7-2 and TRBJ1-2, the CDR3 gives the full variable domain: GAGVSQSPSNKVTEKGKDVELRCDPISGHTALYWYRQSLGQGLEFLIYFQGNSAPDKSGLPSDRFSAERTGGSVSTLTIQRTQQEDSAVYLCASSSDSLNNYGYTFGSGTRLTVV.

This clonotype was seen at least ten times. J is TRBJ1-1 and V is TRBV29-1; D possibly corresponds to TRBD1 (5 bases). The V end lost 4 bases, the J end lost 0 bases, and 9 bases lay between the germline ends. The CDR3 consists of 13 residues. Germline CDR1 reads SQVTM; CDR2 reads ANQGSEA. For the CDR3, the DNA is TGCAGCGTTGCGAGGGGTTTGAACACTGAAGCTTTCTTT. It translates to CSVARGLNTEAFF.